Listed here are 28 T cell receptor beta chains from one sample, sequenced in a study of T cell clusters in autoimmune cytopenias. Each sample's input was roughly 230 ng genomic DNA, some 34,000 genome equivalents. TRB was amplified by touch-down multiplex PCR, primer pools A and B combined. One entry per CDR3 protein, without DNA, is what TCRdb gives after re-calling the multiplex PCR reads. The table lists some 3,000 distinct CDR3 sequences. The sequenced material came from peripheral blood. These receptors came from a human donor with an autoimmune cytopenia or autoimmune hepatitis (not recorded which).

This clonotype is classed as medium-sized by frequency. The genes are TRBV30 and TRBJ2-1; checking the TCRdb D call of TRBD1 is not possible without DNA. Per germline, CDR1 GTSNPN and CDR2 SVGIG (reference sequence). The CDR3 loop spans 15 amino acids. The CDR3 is CAWSTGTQPYNEQFF.

This CDR3 reads CSATPRTDTQYF. V usage is TRBV20-1 and J usage is TRBJ2-3; TCRdb's D gene call, TRBD1, goes unchecked for lack of DNA. CDR1 and CDR2 from the germline V gene are DFQATT and SNEGSKA (reference sequence). The CDR3 extends over 12 amino acids.

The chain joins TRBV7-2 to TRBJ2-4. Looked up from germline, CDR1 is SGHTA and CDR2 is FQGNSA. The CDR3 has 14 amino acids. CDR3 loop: CASSSSGSVNIQYF.

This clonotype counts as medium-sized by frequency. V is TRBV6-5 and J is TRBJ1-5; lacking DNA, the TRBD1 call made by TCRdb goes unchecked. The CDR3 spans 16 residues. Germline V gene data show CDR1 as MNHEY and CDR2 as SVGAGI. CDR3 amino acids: CASKGGGTGDIMAQHF.

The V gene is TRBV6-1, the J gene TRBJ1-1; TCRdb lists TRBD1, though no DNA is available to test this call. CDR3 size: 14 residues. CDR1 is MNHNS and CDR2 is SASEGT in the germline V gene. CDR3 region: CASSAKGGNTEAFF.

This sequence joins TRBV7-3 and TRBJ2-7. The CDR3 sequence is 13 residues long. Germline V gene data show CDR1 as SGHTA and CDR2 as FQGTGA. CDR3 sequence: CASSQDVAYEQYF.

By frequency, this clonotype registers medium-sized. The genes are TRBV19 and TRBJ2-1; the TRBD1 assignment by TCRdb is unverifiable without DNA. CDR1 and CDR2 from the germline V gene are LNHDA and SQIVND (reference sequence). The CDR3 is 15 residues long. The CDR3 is CASSIDWRGYNEQFF.

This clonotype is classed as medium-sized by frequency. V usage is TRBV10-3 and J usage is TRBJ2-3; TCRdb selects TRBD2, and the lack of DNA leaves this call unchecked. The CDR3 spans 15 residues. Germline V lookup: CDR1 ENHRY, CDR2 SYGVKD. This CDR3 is CAITPGLMSTDTQYF.

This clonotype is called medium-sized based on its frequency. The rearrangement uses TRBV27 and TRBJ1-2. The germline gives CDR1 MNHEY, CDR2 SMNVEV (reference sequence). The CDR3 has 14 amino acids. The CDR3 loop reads CASSLSPGLYGYTF.

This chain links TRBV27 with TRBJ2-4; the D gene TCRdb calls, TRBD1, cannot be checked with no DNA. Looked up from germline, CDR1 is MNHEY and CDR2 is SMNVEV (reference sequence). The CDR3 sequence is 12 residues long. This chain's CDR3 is CASSLQGGIQYF.

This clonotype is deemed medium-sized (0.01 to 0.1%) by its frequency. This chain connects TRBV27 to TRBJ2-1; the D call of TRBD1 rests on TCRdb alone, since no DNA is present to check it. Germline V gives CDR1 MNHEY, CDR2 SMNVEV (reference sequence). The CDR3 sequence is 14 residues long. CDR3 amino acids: CASSDSGRHNEQFF.

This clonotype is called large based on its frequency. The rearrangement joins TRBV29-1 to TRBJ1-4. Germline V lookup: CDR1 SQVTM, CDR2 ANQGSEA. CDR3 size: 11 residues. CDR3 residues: CSVEGYEKLFF.

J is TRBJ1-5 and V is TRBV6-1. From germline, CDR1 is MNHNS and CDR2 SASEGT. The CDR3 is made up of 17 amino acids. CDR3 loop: CASSEFVTSPSNQPQHF.

CDR3: CASSTPGQYNEKLFF. The chain recombines TRBV28 with TRBJ1-4; checking the TCRdb D call of TRBD1 is not possible without DNA. Germline loops: CDR1 MDHEN, CDR2 SYDVKM. The CDR3 extends over 15 amino acids.

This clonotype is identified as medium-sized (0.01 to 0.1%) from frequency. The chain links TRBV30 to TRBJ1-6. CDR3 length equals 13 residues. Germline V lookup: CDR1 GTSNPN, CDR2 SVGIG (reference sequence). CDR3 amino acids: CACSGQGNSPLHF.

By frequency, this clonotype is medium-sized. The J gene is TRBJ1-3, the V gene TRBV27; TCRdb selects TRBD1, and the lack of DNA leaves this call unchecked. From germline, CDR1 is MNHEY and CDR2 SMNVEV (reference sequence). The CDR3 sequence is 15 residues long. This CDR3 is CASSPRSSSGNTIYF.

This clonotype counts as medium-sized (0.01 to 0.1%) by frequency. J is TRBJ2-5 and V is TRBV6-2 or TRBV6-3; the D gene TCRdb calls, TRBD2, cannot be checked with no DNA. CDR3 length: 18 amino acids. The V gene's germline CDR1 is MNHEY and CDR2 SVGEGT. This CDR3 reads CASSYDPRLAGGQETQYF.

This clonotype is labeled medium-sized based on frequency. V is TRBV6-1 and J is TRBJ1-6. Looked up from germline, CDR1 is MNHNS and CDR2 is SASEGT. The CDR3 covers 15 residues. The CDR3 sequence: CASSVGRVYNSPLHF.

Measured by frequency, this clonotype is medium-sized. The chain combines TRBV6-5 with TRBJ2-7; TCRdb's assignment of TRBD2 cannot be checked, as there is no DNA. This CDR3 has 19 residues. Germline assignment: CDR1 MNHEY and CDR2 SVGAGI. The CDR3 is CASSKSTLTALGGGYEQYF.

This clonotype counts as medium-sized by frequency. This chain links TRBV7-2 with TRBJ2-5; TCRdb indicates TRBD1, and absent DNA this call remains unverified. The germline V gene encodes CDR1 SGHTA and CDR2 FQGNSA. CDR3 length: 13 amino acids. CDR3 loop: CASSAGSGKTQYF.

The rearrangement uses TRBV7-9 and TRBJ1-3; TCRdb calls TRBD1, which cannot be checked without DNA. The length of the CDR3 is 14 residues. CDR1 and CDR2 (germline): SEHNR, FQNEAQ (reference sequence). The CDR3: CASSLARDKLTIYF. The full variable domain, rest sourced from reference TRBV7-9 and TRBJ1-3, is DTGVSQNPRHKITKRGQNVTFRCDPISEHNRLYWYRQTLGQGPEFLTYFQNEAQLEKSRLLSDRFSAERPKGSFSTLEIQRTEQGDSAMYLCASSLARDKLTIYFGEGSWLTVV.

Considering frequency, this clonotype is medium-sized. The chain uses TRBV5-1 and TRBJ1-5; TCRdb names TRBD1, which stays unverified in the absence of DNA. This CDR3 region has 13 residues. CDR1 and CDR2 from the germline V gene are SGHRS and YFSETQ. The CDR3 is CASSFEGDQPQHF.

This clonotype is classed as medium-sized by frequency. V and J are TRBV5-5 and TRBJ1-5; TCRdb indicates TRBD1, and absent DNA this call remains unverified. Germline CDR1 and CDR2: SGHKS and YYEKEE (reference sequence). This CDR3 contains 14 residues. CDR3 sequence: CASSYYGGDQPQHF.

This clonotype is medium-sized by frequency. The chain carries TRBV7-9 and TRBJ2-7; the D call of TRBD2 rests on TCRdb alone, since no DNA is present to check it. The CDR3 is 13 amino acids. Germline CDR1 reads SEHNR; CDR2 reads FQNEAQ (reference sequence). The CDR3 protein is CASSSPGLYEQYF.

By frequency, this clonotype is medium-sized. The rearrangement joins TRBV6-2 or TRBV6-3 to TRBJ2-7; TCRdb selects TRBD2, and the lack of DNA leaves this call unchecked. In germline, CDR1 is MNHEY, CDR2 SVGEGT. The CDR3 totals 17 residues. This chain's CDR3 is CASSYRMGGPSTVEQYF.

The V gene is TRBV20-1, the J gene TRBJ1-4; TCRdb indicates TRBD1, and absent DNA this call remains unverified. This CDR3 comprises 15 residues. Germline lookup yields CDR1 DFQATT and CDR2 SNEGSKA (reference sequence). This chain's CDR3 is CSATQDSATNEKLFF.

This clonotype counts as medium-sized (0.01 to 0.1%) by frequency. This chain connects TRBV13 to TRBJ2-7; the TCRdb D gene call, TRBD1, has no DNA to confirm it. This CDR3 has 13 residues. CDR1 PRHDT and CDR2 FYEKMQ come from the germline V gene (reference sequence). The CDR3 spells CASSSPHSYEQYF.

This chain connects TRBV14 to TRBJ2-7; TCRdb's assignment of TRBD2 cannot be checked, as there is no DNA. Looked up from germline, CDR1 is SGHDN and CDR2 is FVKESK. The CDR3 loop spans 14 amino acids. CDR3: CASSQEWDGVEQYF.